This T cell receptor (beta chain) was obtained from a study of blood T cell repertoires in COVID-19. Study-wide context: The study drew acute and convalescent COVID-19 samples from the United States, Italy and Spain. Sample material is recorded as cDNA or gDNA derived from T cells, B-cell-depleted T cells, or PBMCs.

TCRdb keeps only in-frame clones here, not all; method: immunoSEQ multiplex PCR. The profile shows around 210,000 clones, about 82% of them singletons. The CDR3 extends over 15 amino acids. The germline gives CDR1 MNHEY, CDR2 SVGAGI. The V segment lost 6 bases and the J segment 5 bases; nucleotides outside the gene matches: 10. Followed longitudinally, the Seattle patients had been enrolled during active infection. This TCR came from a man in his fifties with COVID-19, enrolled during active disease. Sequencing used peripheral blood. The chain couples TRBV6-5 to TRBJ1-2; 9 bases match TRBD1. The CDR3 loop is CASRQPGQGRYGYTF. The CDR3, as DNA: TGTGCCAGCAGGCAGCCGGGACAGGGACGTTATGGCTACACCTTC.